This T cell receptor beta chain was obtained from a study of blood T cell repertoires in COVID-19. Across the study: Material from acute and convalescent COVID-19 was sourced from the United States, Italy and Spain. T cells, B-cell-depleted T cells, or PBMCs supplied cDNA or gDNA.

V lost 3 bases, J lost 10 bases, and 7 bases lay in between. The CDR3 loop spans 12 amino acids. The protocol was immunoSEQ multiplex PCR, while the TCRdb copy is restricted to in-frame clones and leaves out a portion. There are 250,000 to 300,000 clones in the sample; less than 90% occur only once, and approximately 14% lies in the top ten. The Seattle patients, enrolled during active infection, were followed longitudinally. The gene calls are TRBV12-3 or TRBV12-4 and TRBJ1-6; no definite D call. Sample: peripheral blood. The clonotype was recovered from a woman between 65 and 79 years old with COVID-19, enrolled during active disease. CDR3 in DNA: TGTGCCAGCAGTTTCGGGTCATCACCCCTCCACTTT. Translating it yields CASSFGSSPLHF.